This T cell receptor beta chain was retrieved from a study of preoperative IRX-2 immunotherapy in early breast cancer. This clone was seen a single time. The treatment here: preoperative locoregional IRX-2 cytokine immunotherapy. Samples came from a phase Ib trial of preoperative locoregional IRX-2 cytokine immunotherapy. This table comes from immunoSEQ multiplex PCR, and its TCRdb copy is limited to in-frame clones, with some not included. The data show under 30,000 clones, around 90% seen once. Sequencing was performed on tumor tissue, taken after IRX-2 immunotherapy. The TCR comes from a human donor with breast cancer.

As DNA, the CDR3 is TGTGCCACCTCTCCAGGGGCCGATAATTCACCCCTCCACTTT. It specifies CATSPGADNSPLHF. V is TRBV6-5 and J is TRBJ1-6; a possible D gene is TRBD1 (6 bases). The CDR3 has 14 residues. Germline V gene data show CDR1 as MNHEY and CDR2 as SVGAGI. Trimming pared 10 bases from V and 5 bases from J, leaving 15 bases between.